The 19 T cell receptor beta chains below all came from one sample that was sequenced in a study of cytomegalovirus exposure and HLA in healthy donors. The study ran its PCR with 60 Vbeta and 13 Jbeta primers. This table comes from immunoSEQ multiplex PCR, and its TCRdb copy is limited to in-frame clones, with some not included. The sample shows tens of thousands of clones, approximately 78% of them seen only once. The sequenced material came from PBMCs. These receptors were obtained from a male donor in good health and CMV-seropositive.

CDR3 region: CASSPDGVDGYTF. Written as DNA, the CDR3 is TGTGCCAGCAGCCCCGACGGAGTCGATGGCTACACCTTC. V is TRBV7-9 and J is TRBJ1-2; D gene unclear. The V end was cut by 5 bases, the J end by 6 bases, with 13 bases between. The CDR3 totals 13 residues. Germline-derived CDR1 and CDR2 are SEHNR and FQNEAQ (reference sequence).

There are a few counts of this clone. This chain links TRBV7-9 with TRBJ1-1, with D possibly TRBD1 on 6 matching bases. The germline V gene encodes CDR1 SEHNR and CDR2 FQNEAQ (reference sequence). CDR3 size: 14 residues. The V and J ends lost 7 bases and 2 bases respectively, with 14 bases between them. For the CDR3, the DNA is TGTGCCAGCAAGGCCGAGACAGGAAACACTGAAGCTTTCTTT. Translation gives CASKAETGNTEAFF.

This clone was seen a single time. The chain joins TRBV25-1 to TRBJ2-7; D possibly corresponds to TRBD2 (6 bases). V was pared by 8 bases and J by 3 bases, with 14 bases between. This CDR3 spans 13 amino acids. Germline values: CDR1 MGHDK, CDR2 SYGVNS. CDR3 region: CASGSGPFYEQYF. CDR3 DNA: TGTGCCAGCGGGAGCGGGCCCTTCTACGAGCAGTACTTC.

In this sample, this clone turned up once. The chain is built from TRBV7-3 and TRBJ1-1, with D perhaps TRBD1 (6 bases). V lost 6 bases, J lost 4 bases, and 12 bases lay in between. The CDR3 consists of 13 residues. CDR1 SGHTA and CDR2 FQGTGA come from the germline V gene. The DNA of the CDR3 is TGTGCCAGCAGACCACAAGGGGGCACTGAAGCTTTCTTT. Translating gives CASRPQGGTEAFF.

The chain recombines TRBV2 with TRBJ2-2, with 9 bases matching TRBD1. With V trimmed by 4 bases and J by 3 bases, 3 bases remained unmatched. Germline V gives CDR1 SNHLY, CDR2 FYNNEI. The CDR3 runs 15 residues. CDR3 region: CASSADRGDTGELFF. DNA of the CDR3: TGTGCCAGCAGTGCTGACAGGGGGGACACCGGGGAGCTGTTTTTT.

As for this clone: Its ends do not fully match the called genes, so a read error is possible. This chain connects TRBV7-6 to TRBJ1-5; perhaps TRBD1 as D (6 bases). This CDR3 is built from 17 residues. CDR1 and CDR2 (germline): SGHVS, FNYEAQ. Here the CDR3 DNA reads TGTGTCAGCAGCTTAGCGGGGCAGGGGAACAGCAATCAGCCCCAGCATTTT. Residues: CVSSLAGQGNSNQPQHF. Looking up the rest from reference TRBV7-6 and TRBJ1-5 gives the full variable domain: GAGVSQSPRYKVTKRGQDVALRCDPISGHVSLYWYRQALGQGPEFLTYFNYEAQQDKSGLPNDRFSAERPEGSISTLTIQRTEQRDSAMYRCVSSLAGQGNSNQPQHFGDGTRLSIL.

This sequence joins TRBV7-9 and TRBJ2-7; 10 bases match TRBD2. V was clipped by 3 bases and J by 2 bases; unmatched bases: 4. The CDR3 runs to 15 residues. Germline CDR1 SEHNR, CDR2 FQNEAQ (reference sequence). DNA of the CDR3: TGTGCCAGCAGCTTGACTAGCGGGCAAGCCTACGAGCAGTACTTC. It encodes CASSLTSGQAYEQYF.

The J gene is TRBJ2-3, the V gene TRBV15; TRBD2 matches at 10 bases. V trimming: 0 bases; J trimming: 5 bases; junction bases outside the gene matches: 5. The CDR3 is 16 residues long. Germline CDR1 LNHNV, CDR2 YYDKDF (reference sequence). The CDR3 DNA follows: TGTGCCACCAGCAGAGAGCGACTAGCGGGCAAAGATACGCAGTATTTT. It translates to CATSRERLAGKDTQYF. The variable domain in full, completed from reference TRBV15 and TRBJ2-3, reads DAMVIQNPRYQVTQFGKPVTLSCSQTLNHNVMYWYQQKSSQAPKLLFHYYDKDFNNEADTPDNFQSRRPNTSFCFLDIRSPGLGDTAMYLCATSRERLAGKDTQYFGPGTRLTVL.

The chain carries TRBV5-1 and TRBJ2-7; no reliable D call. The CDR3 length is 14 residues. Germline V CDR1 and CDR2: SGHRS, YFSETQ. Trimming took 0 bases from V and 1 from J, leaving 8 bases between them. The CDR3 bases are TGCGCCAGCAGCTTGGGACTTTTTTCCTACGAGCAGTACTTC. Translation: CASSLGLFSYEQYF.

The chain combines TRBV7-9 with TRBJ2-1, with D unclear. V gave up 4 bases and J gave up 5 bases, with 15 bases separating them. CDR3 length equals 15 residues. Germline CDR1 SEHNR, CDR2 FQNEAQ (reference sequence). The CDR3 DNA sequence: TGTGCCAGCAGCTCCCTCCCGACATGGGACAATGAGCAGTTCTTC. This sequence encodes CASSSLPTWDNEQFF.

The V and J genes are TRBV10-3 and TRBJ2-3; TRBD2 aligns across 10 bases. The CDR3 is 17 amino acids. The V segment lost 0 bases and the J segment 4 bases; nucleotides outside the gene matches: 7. The germline gives CDR1 ENHRY, CDR2 SYGVKD. CDR3 protein: CAISESPTSGTADTQYF. The DNA for the CDR3 is TGTGCCATCAGTGAGTCGCCTACTAGCGGGACGGCAGATACGCAGTATTTT.

CDR3 protein: CSVLGLAGADEQFF. DNA for the CDR3: TGCAGCGTTTTAGGACTAGCGGGAGCGGATGAGCAGTTCTTC. This chain links TRBV29-1 with TRBJ2-1; TRBD2 matches at 13 bases. The J segment lost 8 bases and the V segment lost 5 bases, leaving 6 bases of the junction unmatched. Germline lookup yields CDR1 SQVTM and CDR2 ANQGSEA. The CDR3 is made up of 14 amino acids.

A few counts support this clone. The gene calls are TRBV28 and TRBJ2-7; a weak D match, TRBD1 (5 bases). The CDR3 contains 13 residues. V lost 5 bases to trimming and J lost 2 bases, with 10 bases between them. Germline CDR1 reads MDHEN; CDR2 reads SYDVKM. DNA for the CDR3: TGTGCCAGCAGTCCCACAGGAGCCTACGAGCAGTACTTC. This codes for CASSPTGAYEQYF.

V and J are TRBV4-1 and TRBJ1-3; TRBD1 might be the D (6 bases). The CDR3 runs to 13 residues. V was clipped by 6 bases and J by 8 bases, with 14 bases between them. Germline CDR1 is MGHRA and CDR2 is YSYEKL. The DNA of the CDR3 is TGCGCCAGCAGTACCCCGAAGGGGGACACCATATATTTT. Translating it yields CASSTPKGDTIYF.

This clone is deemed medium-sized. The chain combines TRBV6-5 with TRBJ1-5, with 11 bases lining up with TRBD1. V lost 4 bases, J lost 7 bases, and 3 bases stayed unmatched. This CDR3 is built from 14 residues. CDR1 is MNHEY, CDR2 SVGAGI, per germline. The CDR3 DNA is TGTGCCAGCAGTTCCGGGACAGGGGGACAGCCCCAGCATTTT. Residues: CASSSGTGGQPQHF.

The rearrangement joins TRBV6-1 to TRBJ1-4; D remains unclear. This CDR3 is built from 15 residues. The V end was cut by 0 bases, the J end by 4 bases, with 9 bases between. Germline V gene data show CDR1 as MNHNS and CDR2 as SASEGT. This chain's CDR3 is CASSEAEGGNEKLFF. The CDR3 DNA reads as TGTGCCAGCAGTGAAGCTGAGGGAGGTAATGAAAAACTGTTTTTT.

Here the CDR3 reads CASSSQTHREIGELFF. CDR3 nucleotide sequence: TGTGCCAGCAGCTCCCAAACCCACAGGGAGATCGGGGAGCTGTTTTTT. The rearrangement uses TRBV7-9 and TRBJ2-2; possibly TRBD1 for D (6 bases). The germline V and J ends were trimmed by 4 bases and 7 bases, with 19 bases remaining between them. This CDR3 has 16 residues. Germline lookup yields CDR1 SEHNR and CDR2 FQNEAQ (reference sequence).

The chain combines TRBV20-1 with TRBJ1-2; no clear D gene. Germline CDR1 DFQATT, CDR2 SNEGSKA (reference sequence). The length of the CDR3 is 11 residues. Trimming shortened V by 3 bases and J by 3 bases, and 5 bases separated the two germline ends. The chain's CDR3 is CSASGDYGYTF. The CDR3 DNA reads as TGCAGTGCTAGCGGGGACTATGGCTACACCTTC.

Note on this clone: The same CDR3 is also encoded by other DNA sequences in this sample. This rearrangement joins TRBV5-4 to TRBJ2-3, with D perhaps TRBD2 (7 bases). Trimming shortened V by 3 bases and J by 0 bases, and 11 bases separated the two germline ends. The CDR3 totals 15 residues. The V gene's germline CDR1 is SGHNT and CDR2 YYREEE (reference sequence). The CDR3 loop reads CASSSGGGSTDTQYF. CDR3 DNA: TGTGCCAGCAGCTCGGGGGGCGGAAGCACAGATACGCAGTATTTT.